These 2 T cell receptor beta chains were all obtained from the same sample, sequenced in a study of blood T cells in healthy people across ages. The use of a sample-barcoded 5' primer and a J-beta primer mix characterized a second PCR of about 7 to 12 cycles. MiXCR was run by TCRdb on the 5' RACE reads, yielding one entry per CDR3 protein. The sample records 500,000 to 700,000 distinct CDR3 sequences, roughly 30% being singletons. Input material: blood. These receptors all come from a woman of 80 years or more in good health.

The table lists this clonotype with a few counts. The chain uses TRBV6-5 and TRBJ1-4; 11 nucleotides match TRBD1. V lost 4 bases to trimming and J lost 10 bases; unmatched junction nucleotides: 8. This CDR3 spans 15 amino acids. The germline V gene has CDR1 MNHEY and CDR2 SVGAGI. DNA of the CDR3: TGTGCCAGCAGTTTTAGCGGGACAGGGGGGGGAAAACTGTTTTTT. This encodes CASSFSGTGGGKLFF.

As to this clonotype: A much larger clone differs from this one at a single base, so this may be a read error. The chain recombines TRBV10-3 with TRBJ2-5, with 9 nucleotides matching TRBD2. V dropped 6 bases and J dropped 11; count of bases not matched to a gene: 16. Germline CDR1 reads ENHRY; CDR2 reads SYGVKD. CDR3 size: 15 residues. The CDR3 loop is CAISLPGTSINEQYF. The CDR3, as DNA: TGTGCCATCAGCCTACCCGGGACTAGCATCAATGAGCAGTACTTC.